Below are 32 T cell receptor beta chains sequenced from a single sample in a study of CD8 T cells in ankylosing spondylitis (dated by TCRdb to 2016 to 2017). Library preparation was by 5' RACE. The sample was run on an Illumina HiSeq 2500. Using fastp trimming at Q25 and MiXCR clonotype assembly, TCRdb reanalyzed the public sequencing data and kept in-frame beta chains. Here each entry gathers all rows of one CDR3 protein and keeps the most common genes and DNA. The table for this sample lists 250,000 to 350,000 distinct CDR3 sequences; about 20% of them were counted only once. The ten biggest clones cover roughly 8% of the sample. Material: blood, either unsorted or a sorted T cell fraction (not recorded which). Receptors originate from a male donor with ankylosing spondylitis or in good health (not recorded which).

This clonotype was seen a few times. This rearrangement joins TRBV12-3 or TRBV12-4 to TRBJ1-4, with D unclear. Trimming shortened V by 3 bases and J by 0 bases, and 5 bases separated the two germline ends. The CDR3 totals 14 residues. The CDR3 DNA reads TGTGCCAGCAGTTTTATCTCAACTAATGAAAAACTGTTTTTT. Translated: CASSFISTNEKLFF.

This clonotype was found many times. The CDR3 spells CASTRTGNTEAFF. CDR3 in DNA: TGTGCCAGCACCCGGACGGGGAACACTGAAGCTTTCTTT. This chain links TRBV12-3 or TRBV12-4 with TRBJ1-1; unclear D gene. The CDR3 covers 13 residues. V lost 7 bases, J lost 1 base, and 10 bases lay in between.

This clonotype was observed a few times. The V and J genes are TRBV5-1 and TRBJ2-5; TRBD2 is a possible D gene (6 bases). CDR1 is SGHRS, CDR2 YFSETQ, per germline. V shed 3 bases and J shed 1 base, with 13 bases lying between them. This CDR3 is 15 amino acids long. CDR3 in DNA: TGCGCCAGCAGCTCGCTGCGGGACTTCCAAGAGACCCAGTACTTC. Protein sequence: CASSSLRDFQETQYF.

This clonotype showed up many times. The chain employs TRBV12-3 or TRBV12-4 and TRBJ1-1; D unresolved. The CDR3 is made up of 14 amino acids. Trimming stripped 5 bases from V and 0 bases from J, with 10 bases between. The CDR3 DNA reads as TGTGCCAGCAGTCTCGGGCCTTTGAACACTGAAGCTTTCTTT. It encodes CASSLGPLNTEAFF.

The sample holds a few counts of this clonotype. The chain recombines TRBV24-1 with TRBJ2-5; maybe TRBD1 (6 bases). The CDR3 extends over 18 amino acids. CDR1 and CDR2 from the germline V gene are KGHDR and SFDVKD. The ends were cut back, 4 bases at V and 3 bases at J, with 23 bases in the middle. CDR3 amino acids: CATSDRFGLGRGKETQYF. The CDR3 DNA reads TGTGCCACCAGTGACCGATTTGGGCTGGGCAGGGGCAAAGAGACCCAGTACTTC.

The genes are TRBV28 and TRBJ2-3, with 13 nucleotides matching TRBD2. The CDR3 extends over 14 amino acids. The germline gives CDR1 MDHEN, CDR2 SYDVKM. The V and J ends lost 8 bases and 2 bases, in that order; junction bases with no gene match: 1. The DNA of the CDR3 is TGTGCCAGCGGACTAGCGGGAGACACAGATACGCAGTATTTT. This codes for CASGLAGDTDTQYF.

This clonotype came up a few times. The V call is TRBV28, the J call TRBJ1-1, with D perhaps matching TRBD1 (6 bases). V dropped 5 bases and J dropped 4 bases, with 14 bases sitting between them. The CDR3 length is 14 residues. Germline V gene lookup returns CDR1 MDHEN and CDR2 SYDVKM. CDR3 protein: CASSPLLGATEAFF. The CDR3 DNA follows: TGTGCCAGCAGTCCCCTTTTGGGGGCCACTGAAGCTTTCTTT.

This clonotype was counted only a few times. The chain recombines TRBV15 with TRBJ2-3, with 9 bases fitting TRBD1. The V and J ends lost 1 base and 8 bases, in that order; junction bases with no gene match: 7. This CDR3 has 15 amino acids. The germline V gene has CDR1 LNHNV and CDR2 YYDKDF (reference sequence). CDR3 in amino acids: CATSRGPDRGGTQYF. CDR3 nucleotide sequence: TGTGCCACCAGCAGAGGGCCTGACAGGGGGGGTACGCAGTATTTT.

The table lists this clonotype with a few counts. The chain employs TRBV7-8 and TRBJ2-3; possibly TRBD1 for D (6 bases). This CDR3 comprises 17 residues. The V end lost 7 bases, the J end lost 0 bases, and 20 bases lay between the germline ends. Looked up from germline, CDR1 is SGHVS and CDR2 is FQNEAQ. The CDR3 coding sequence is TGTGCCAGCACCACGGATACGGGACATCATAGCACAGATACGCAGTATTTT. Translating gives CASTTDTGHHSTDTQYF.

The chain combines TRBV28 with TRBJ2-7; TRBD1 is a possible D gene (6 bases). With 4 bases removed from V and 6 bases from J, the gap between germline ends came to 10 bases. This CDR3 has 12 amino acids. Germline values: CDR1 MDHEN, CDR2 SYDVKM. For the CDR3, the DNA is TGTGCCAGCAGTTCAGGGGTCAGCGAGCAGTACGTC. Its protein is CASSSGVSEQYV.

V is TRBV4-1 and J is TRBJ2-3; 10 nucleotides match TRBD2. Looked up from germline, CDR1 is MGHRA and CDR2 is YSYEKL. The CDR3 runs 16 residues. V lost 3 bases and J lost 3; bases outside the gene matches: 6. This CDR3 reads CASSHGLAGDTDTQYF. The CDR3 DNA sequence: TGCGCCAGCAGCCATGGGCTAGCGGGGGATACAGATACGCAGTATTTT.

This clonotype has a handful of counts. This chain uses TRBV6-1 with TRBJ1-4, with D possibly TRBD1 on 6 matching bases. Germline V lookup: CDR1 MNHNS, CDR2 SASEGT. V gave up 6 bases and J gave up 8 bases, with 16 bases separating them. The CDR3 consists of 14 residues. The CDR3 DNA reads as TGTGCCAGCAGCCTATCAGGGGCAGGAGAAAAACTGTTTTTT. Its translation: CASSLSGAGEKLFF.

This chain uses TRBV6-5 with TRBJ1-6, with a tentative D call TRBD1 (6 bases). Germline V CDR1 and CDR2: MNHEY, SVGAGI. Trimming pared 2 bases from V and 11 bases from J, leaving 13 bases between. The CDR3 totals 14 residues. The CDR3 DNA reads TGTGCCAGCAGTTACGCCCGCGGACAGACACCCCTCCACTTT. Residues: CASSYARGQTPLHF.

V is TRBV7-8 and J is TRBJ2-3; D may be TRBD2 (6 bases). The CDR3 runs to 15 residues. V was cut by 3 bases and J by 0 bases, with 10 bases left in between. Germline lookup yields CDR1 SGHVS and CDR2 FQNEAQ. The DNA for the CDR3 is TGTGCCAGCAGCTTGCGGGAAGGTAGCACAGATACGCAGTATTTT. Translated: CASSLREGSTDTQYF.

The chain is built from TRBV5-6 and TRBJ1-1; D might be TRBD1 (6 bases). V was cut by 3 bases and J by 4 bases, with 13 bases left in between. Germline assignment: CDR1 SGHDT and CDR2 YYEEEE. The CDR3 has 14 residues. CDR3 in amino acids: CASSYTGLGTEAFF. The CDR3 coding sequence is TGTGCCAGCAGCTACACAGGGTTAGGCACTGAAGCTTTCTTT.

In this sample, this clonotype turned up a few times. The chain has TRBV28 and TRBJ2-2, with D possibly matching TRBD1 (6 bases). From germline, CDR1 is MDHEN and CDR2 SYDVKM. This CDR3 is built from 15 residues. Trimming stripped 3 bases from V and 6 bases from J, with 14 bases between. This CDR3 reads CASSLTGPYPGELFF. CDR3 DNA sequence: TGTGCCAGCAGTTTGACAGGCCCGTACCCCGGGGAGCTGTTTTTT.

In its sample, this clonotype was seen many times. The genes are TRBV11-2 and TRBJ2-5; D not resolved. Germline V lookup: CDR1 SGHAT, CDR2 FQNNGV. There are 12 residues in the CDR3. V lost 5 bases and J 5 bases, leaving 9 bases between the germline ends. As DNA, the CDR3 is TGTGCCAGCAGCCGGCTGTTGGAGACCCAGTACTTC. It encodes CASSRLLETQYF.

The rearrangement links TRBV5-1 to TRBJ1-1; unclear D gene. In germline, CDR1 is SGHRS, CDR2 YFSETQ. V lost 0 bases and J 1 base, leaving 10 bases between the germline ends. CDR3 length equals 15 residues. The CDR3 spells CASSLDRGANTEAFF. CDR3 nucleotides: TGCGCCAGCAGCTTGGATCGGGGAGCGAACACTGAAGCTTTCTTT.

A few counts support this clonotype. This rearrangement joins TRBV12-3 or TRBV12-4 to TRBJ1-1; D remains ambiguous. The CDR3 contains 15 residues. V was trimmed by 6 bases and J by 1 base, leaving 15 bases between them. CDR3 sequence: CASSRIQLPNTEAFF. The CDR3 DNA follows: TGTGCCAGCAGCCGGATACAACTACCGAACACTGAAGCTTTCTTT.

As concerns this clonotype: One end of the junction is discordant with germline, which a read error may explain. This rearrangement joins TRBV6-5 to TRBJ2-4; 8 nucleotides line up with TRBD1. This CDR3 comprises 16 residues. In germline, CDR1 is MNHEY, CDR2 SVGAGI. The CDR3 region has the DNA TGTGCCTGCAGTTCTAGACAGGGGTTGGTCAAAAACATTCAGTACTTC. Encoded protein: CACSSRQGLVKNIQYF.

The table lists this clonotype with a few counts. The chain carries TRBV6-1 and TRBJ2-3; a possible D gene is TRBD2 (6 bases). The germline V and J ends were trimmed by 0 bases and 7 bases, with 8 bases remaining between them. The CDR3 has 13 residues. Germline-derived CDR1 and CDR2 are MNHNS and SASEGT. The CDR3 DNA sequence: TGTGCCAGCAGTGAAGCCCGGGGGAATACGCAGTATTTT. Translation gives CASSEARGNTQYF.

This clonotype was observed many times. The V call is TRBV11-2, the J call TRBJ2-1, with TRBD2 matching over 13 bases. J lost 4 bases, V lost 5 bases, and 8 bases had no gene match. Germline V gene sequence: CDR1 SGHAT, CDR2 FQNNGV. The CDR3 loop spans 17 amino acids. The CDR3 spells CASSNGTSGKAYNEQFF. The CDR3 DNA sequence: TGTGCCAGCAGCAACGGGACTAGCGGGAAAGCATACAATGAGCAGTTCTTC.

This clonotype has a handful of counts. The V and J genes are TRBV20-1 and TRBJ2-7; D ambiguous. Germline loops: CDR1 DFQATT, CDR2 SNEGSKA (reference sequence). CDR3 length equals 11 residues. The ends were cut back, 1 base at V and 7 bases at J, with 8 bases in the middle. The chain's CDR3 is CSARVHWEQYV. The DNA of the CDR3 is TGCAGTGCTAGAGTTCATTGGGAGCAGTACGTC.

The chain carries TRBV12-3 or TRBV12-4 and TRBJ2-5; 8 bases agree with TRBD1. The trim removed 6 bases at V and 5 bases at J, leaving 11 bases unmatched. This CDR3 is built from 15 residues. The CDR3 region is CASRGGQGLTETQYF. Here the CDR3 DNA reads TGTGCCAGCAGAGGCGGACAGGGATTGACGGAGACCCAGTACTTC.

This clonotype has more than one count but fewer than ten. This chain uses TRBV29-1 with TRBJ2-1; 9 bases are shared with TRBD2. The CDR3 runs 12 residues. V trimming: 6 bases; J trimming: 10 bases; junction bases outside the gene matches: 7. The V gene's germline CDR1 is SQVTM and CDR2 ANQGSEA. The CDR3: CSVGTSGYEQFF. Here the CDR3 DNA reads TGCAGCGTCGGTACTAGCGGGTACGAGCAGTTCTTC.

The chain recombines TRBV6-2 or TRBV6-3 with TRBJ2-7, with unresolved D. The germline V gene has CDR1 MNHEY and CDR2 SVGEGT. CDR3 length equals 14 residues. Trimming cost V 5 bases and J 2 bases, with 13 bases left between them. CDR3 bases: TGTGCCAGCAGTCCCCGAGAAATTACCTACGAGCAGTACGTC. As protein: CASSPREITYEQYV.

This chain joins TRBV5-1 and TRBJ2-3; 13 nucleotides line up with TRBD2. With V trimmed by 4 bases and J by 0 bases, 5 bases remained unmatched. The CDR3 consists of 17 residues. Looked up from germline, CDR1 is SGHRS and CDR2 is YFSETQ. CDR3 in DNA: TGCGCCAGCAGCCCGGGACTAGCGGGGTTAAGCACAGATACGCAGTATTTT. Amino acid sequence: CASSPGLAGLSTDTQYF.

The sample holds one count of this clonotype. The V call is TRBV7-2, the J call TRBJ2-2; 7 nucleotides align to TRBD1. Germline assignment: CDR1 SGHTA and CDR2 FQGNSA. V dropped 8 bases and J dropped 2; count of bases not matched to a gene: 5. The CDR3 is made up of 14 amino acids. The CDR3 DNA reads TGTGCCAGCCACAGGGGCTTTAACACCGGGGAGCTGTTTTTT. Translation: CASHRGFNTGELFF. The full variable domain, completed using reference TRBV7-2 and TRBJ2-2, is GAGVSQSPSNKVTEKGKDVELRCDPISGHTALYWYRQSLGQGLEFLIYFQGNSAPDKSGLPSDRFSAERTGGSVSTLTIQRTQQEDSAVYLCASHRGFNTGELFFGEGSRLTVL.

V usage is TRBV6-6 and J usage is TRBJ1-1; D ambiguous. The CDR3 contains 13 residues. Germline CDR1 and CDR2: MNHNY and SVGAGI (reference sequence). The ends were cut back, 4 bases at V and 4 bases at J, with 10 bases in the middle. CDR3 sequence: CASSSTRVTEAFF. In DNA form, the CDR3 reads TGTGCCAGCAGTTCTACCAGAGTCACTGAAGCTTTCTTT.

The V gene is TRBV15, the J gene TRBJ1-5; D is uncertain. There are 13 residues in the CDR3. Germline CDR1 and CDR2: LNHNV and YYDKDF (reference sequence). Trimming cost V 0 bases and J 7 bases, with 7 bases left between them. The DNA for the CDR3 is TGTGCCACCAGCAGAGAGCGAAGGCAGCCCCAGCATTTT. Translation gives CATSRERRQPQHF.

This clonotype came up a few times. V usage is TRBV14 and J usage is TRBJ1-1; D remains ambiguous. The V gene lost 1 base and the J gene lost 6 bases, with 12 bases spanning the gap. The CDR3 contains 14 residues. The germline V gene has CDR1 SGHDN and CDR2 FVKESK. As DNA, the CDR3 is TGTGCCAGCAGCCAAGCTCCCGGGTTCGCTGAAGCTTTCTTT. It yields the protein CASSQAPGFAEAFF.

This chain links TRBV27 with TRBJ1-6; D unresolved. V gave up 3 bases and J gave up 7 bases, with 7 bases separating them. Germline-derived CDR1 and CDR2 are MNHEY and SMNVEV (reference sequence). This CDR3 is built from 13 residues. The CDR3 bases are TGTGCCAGCAGTTTTGGGTGGAATTCACCCCTCCACTTT. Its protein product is CASSFGWNSPLHF.